The 30 T cell receptor beta chains in this list originate from one sample, sequenced in a study of blood T cell repertoires in COVID-19 (dated by TCRdb to 2019 to 2021). Library generation was performed with the immunoSEQ multiplex PCR assay. TCRdb retrieved this table from immuneACCESS and kept in-frame rearrangements only. Not all clones are present; in checked studies, unresolved V genes account for under half, and no reason is known for the remainder. The sample contains about 390,000 clones, around 87% of them found a single time. The ten largest make up 2.3% of the sample. The sample taken for sequencing was peripheral blood. The receptors here all came from a woman between 55 and 75 years old with COVID-19, enrolled during active disease.

The chain recombines TRBV3-1 (or the pseudogene TRBV3-2) with TRBJ2-7; D might be TRBD1 (5 bases). This CDR3 comprises 14 residues. In germline, CDR1 is LGHDT, CDR2 YNNKEL (reference sequence). V lost 0 bases and J 6 bases, leaving 12 bases between the germline ends. The CDR3 protein is CASSQEAGLGEQYF. Written as DNA, the CDR3 is TGTGCCAGCAGCCAAGAGGCAGGGTTAGGCGAGCAGTACTTC.

J is TRBJ1-2 and V is TRBV7-2; weak D call: TRBD1 (5 bases). This CDR3 comprises 14 residues. Germline lookup yields CDR1 SGHTA and CDR2 FQGNSA. Trimming took off 5 bases at V and 4 bases at J, with 14 bases between the two ends. In DNA, the CDR3 is TGTGCCAGCAGCCAAGGGGCACTTTCCTATGGCTACACCTTC. Amino acid sequence: CASSQGALSYGYTF.

This clone came up a few times. The rearrangement uses TRBV5-6 and TRBJ2-7; the match to TRBD1 covers 8 bases. This CDR3 region has 16 residues. The germline CDR1 and CDR2 sequences are SGHDT and YYEEEE. With V trimmed by 4 bases and J by 4 bases, 13 bases remained unmatched. CDR3 loop: CASSKDRALFGYEQYF. The CDR3, as DNA: TGTGCCAGCAGCAAGGACAGGGCTTTGTTTGGATACGAGCAGTACTTC.

The chain employs TRBV6-5 and TRBJ1-2; possibly TRBD1 for D (6 bases). V was trimmed by 6 bases and J by 3 bases, leaving 11 bases between them. CDR3 length: 13 residues. Germline CDR1 and CDR2: MNHEY and SVGAGI. The CDR3 sequence is CASSSNRDYGYTF. CDR3 nucleotide sequence: TGTGCCAGCAGCTCCAACAGGGACTATGGCTACACCTTC.

The V call is TRBV18, the J call TRBJ2-3, with a possible D match to TRBD2 (5 bases). In germline, CDR1 is KGHSH, CDR2 LQKENI. V dropped 6 bases and J dropped 1 base, with 11 bases sitting between them. CDR3 size: 14 residues. This CDR3 reads CASSPSGGTDTQYF. The CDR3 DNA is TGTGCCAGCTCCCCTTCCGGGGGCACAGATACGCAGTATTTT.

This clone showed up just once. The chain uses TRBV4-1 and TRBJ1-6, with 10 bases matching TRBD1. V lost 1 base, J lost 10 bases, and 4 bases stayed unmatched. The CDR3 spans 15 residues. The germline CDR1 and CDR2 sequences are MGHRA and YSYEKL. Here the CDR3 DNA reads TGCGCCAGCAGCCAAGGACAGGGGGCAAAATCACCCCTCCACTTT. Residues: CASSQGQGAKSPLHF.

The chain joins TRBV9 to TRBJ2-3; D not resolved. From germline, CDR1 is SGDLS and CDR2 YYNGEE. The CDR3 sequence is 12 residues long. Trimming removed 0 bases from V and 4 bases from J, with 3 bases in between. The CDR3, as DNA: TGTGCCAGCAGCGTAGCCGCAGATACGCAGTATTTT. It encodes CASSVAADTQYF.

V gene TRBV6-5 combines with J gene TRBJ1-1; D may be TRBD1 (6 bases). The CDR3 runs 14 residues. V gave up 2 bases and J gave up 3 bases, with 10 bases separating them. Germline V gene lookup returns CDR1 MNHEY and CDR2 SVGAGI. The CDR3 sequence: CASSYLDSDTEAFF. The DNA of the CDR3 is TGTGCCAGCAGTTACCTGGACAGTGACACTGAAGCTTTCTTT.

The rearrangement links TRBV7-3 to TRBJ2-7, with 9 bases identical to TRBD1. This CDR3 is built from 14 residues. Germline-derived CDR1 and CDR2 are SGHTA and FQGTGA. Trimming removed 4 bases from V and 5 bases from J; junction bases left unmatched: 6. The DNA of the CDR3 is TGTGCCAGCAGCTCCGGGACAGGGAGGAACGAGCAGTACTTC. It codes for CASSSGTGRNEQYF.

The chain uses TRBV6-5 and TRBJ1-1; D gene ambiguous. CDR1 is MNHEY and CDR2 is SVGAGI in the germline V gene. The V end lost 4 bases, the J end lost 1 base, and 13 bases lay between the germline ends. This CDR3 comprises 15 residues. CDR3 amino acids: CASSFRPRPNTEAFF. The DNA of the CDR3 is TGTGCCAGCAGTTTCAGACCGAGGCCGAACACTGAAGCTTTCTTT.

The chain recombines TRBV2 with TRBJ1-5; TRBD1 matches 10 bases. From germline, CDR1 is SNHLY and CDR2 FYNNEI. The junction had 13 bases not matched to a gene; V was cut back by 4 bases and J by 1 base. This CDR3 has 19 residues. CDR3 in DNA: TGTGCCAGCAGTGGATCCGGGACAGGGGCCCACCTCAGCAATCAGCCCCAGCATTTT. Its translation is CASSGSGTGAHLSNQPQHF.

The rearrangement links TRBV5-4 to TRBJ1-3, with 9 bases matching TRBD1. Per germline, CDR1 SGHNT and CDR2 YYREEE (reference sequence). The CDR3 covers 16 residues. V was pared by 3 bases and J by 5 bases, with 9 bases of the junction left unmatched. DNA for the CDR3: TGTGCCAGCAGCTGGACAGGGGCGCGAGGGAGAAACACCATATATTTT. It codes for CASSWTGARGRNTIYF.

The chain uses TRBV14 and TRBJ1-6; the D is unclear. The germline V gene encodes CDR1 SGHDN and CDR2 FVKESK. This CDR3 region has 17 residues. V was trimmed by 5 bases and J by 7 bases, leaving 21 bases between them. CDR3 coding DNA: TGTGCCAGCAGCGGGCGGGGTCACAGCACCTGGAATTCACCCCTCCACTTT. It is translated as CASSGRGHSTWNSPLHF.

The rearrangement links TRBV25-1 to TRBJ1-2, with D possibly being TRBD1 (6 bases). CDR3 length: 14 residues. V lost 2 bases, J lost 7 bases, and 14 bases lay in between. Germline V lookup: CDR1 MGHDK, CDR2 SYGVNS. The CDR3 region has the DNA TGTGCCAGCAGTGAACAGGGCAGGGGTCGTGGCTACACCTTC. This codes for CASSEQGRGRGYTF.

The rearrangement joins TRBV2 to TRBJ1-4; D is unresolved. The CDR3 is made up of 14 amino acids. V was clipped by 6 bases and J by 0 bases, with 8 bases between them. Germline V gene lookup returns CDR1 SNHLY and CDR2 FYNNEI. As DNA, the CDR3 is TGTGCCAGCAGGAAAAGAGCAACTAATGAAAAACTGTTTTTT. This sequence encodes CASRKRATNEKLFF.

The rearrangement uses TRBV7-2 and TRBJ2-2; 11 nucleotides align to TRBD2. The CDR3 is 15 residues long. CDR1 is SGHTA, CDR2 FQGNSA, per germline. V lost 5 bases and J lost 7; bases outside the gene matches: 6. The CDR3, as DNA: TGTGCCAGCAGCAATAGCGGGGGGGCGGTCGGGGAGCTGTTTTTT. Amino acids: CASSNSGGAVGELFF.

The chain is built from TRBV28 and TRBJ2-1; 14 nucleotides match TRBD2. J gave up 6 bases and V 5 bases, and 6 bases lay outside the gene matches. Germline V lookup: CDR1 MDHEN, CDR2 SYDVKM. The CDR3 consists of 16 residues. CDR3 in amino acids: CASSPLGLAGVNEQFF. CDR3 in DNA: TGTGCCAGCAGTCCGTTGGGACTAGCGGGGGTCAATGAGCAGTTCTTC.

V is TRBV5-1 and J is TRBJ1-4; no clear D. Between the trimmed V and J ends, which lost 4 bases and 0 bases, there was a span of 10 bases. The germline gives CDR1 SGHRS, CDR2 YFSETQ. The CDR3 extends over 15 amino acids. For the CDR3, the DNA is TGCGCCAGCAGCCCGGAGGCACCAACTAATGAAAAACTGTTTTTT. Translating it yields CASSPEAPTNEKLFF. The variable domain in full, with the rest retrieved from reference TRBV5-1 and TRBJ1-4, is KAGVTQTPRYLIKTRGQQVTLSCSPISGHRSVSWYQQTPGQGLQFLFEYFSETQRNKGNFPGRFSGRQFSNSRSEMNVSTLELGDSALYLCASSPEAPTNEKLFFGSGTQLSVL.

This chain joins TRBV18 and TRBJ2-3; no definite D call. Deletions cut 0 bases from V and 0 bases from J, with 10 bases between. The germline V gene has CDR1 KGHSH and CDR2 LQKENI. The CDR3 extends over 16 amino acids. The chain's CDR3 is CASSPPNSLSTDTQYF. CDR3 DNA: TGTGCCAGCTCACCACCGAACAGTCTAAGCACAGATACGCAGTATTTT.

In its sample, this clone was seen once. The V gene is TRBV6-5, the J gene TRBJ2-4; TRBD1 matches 8 bases. This CDR3 is 16 amino acids long. Germline V gene sequence: CDR1 MNHEY, CDR2 SVGAGI. V dropped 4 bases and J dropped 7; count of bases not matched to a gene: 12. Here the CDR3 reads CASSSGRTGNFNIQYF. Here the CDR3 DNA reads TGTGCCAGCAGTTCAGGCCGGACAGGGAATTTTAACATTCAGTACTTC.

This clone was detected only a few times. This chain connects TRBV2 to TRBJ1-5; 11 nucleotides align to TRBD1. The germline CDR1 and CDR2 sequences are SNHLY and FYNNEI. CDR3 length: 15 residues. V was clipped by 0 bases and J by 9 bases; unmatched bases: 4. The CDR3 loop is CASSEARTGGTPQHF. For the CDR3, the DNA is TGTGCCAGCAGTGAAGCGAGGACAGGGGGCACGCCCCAGCATTTT. The complete variable domain, with remaining parts taken from reference TRBV2 and TRBJ1-5, reads EPEVTQTPSHQVTQMGQEVILRCVPISNHLYFYWYRQILGQKVEFLVSFYNNEISEKSEIFDDQFSVERPDGSNFTLKIRSTKLEDSAMYFCASSEARTGGTPQHFGDGTRLSIL.

The chain employs TRBV3-1 (or the pseudogene TRBV3-2) and TRBJ1-3; D gene ambiguous. The germline V and J ends were trimmed by 4 bases and 0 bases, with 10 bases remaining between them. The CDR3 covers 15 residues. Germline lookup yields CDR1 LGHDT and CDR2 YNNKEL (reference sequence). CDR3 coding DNA: TGTGCCAGCAGCCTCCTAGCTAGCTCTGGAAACACCATATATTTT. Translation gives CASSLLASSGNTIYF.

V gene TRBV4-1 combines with J gene TRBJ1-5; D is undetermined. Trimming stripped 0 bases from V and 6 bases from J, with 6 bases between. The CDR3 is 13 amino acids. Germline values: CDR1 MGHRA, CDR2 YSYEKL. CDR3 protein: CASSQEGSQPQHF. CDR3 sequence (DNA): TGCGCCAGCAGCCAAGAGGGGAGTCAGCCCCAGCATTTT.

The chain has TRBV7-6 and TRBJ1-2, with D perhaps TRBD1 (5 bases). Trimming pared 2 bases from V and 6 bases from J, leaving 16 bases between. Germline values: CDR1 SGHVS, CDR2 FNYEAQ. This CDR3 contains 15 residues. Here the CDR3 DNA reads TGTGCCAGCAGCTTATCGGAGTCGCAGGGCCATGGCTACACCTTC. Translated: CASSLSESQGHGYTF.

The chain recombines TRBV4-1 with TRBJ1-1; 9 bases fit TRBD1. The CDR3 length is 17 residues. V lost 0 bases, J lost 5 bases, and 10 bases stayed unmatched. Germline loops: CDR1 MGHRA, CDR2 YSYEKL. CDR3 nucleotide sequence: TGCGCCAGCAGCCAAGAAACGGACAGGGGCCCGTTTACTGAAGCTTTCTTT. Translating gives CASSQETDRGPFTEAFF.

The gene calls are TRBV12-5 and TRBJ2-7; 9 bases fit TRBD1. The germline V gene encodes CDR1 LGHNT and CDR2 FRNRAP. J was trimmed by 7 bases and V by 5 bases; bases with no gene match: 12. The length of the CDR3 is 15 residues. The chain's CDR3 is CASGNSGQGTEEQYF. The CDR3 bases are TGTGCTAGTGGTAACTCGGGACAGGGAACGGAGGAGCAGTACTTC.

This clone was counted once. The chain links TRBV7-9 to TRBJ2-2; the D gene is possibly TRBD1 (6 bases). V was cut by 5 bases and J by 5 bases, with 18 bases left in between. The germline V gene encodes CDR1 SEHNR and CDR2 FQNEAQ (reference sequence). This CDR3 contains 16 residues. CDR3 protein: CASSPRGGPGTGELFF. The CDR3 region has the DNA TGTGCCAGCAGCCCGAGAGGGGGTCCGGGGACCGGGGAGCTGTTTTTT. Using reference TRBV7-9 and TRBJ2-2 for the parts outside the CDR3, the full variable domain is DTGVSQNPRHKITKRGQNVTFRCDPISEHNRLYWYRQTLGQGPEFLTYFQNEAQLEKSRLLSDRFSAERPKGSFSTLEIQRTEQGDSAMYLCASSPRGGPGTGELFFGEGSRLTVL.

This rearrangement joins TRBV20-1 to TRBJ1-3, with D possibly TRBD1 on 6 matching bases. Germline CDR1 is DFQATT and CDR2 is SNEGSKA (reference sequence). V dropped 3 bases and J dropped 2 bases, with 11 bases sitting between them. The CDR3 covers 14 residues. The CDR3 reads CSASTGLTGNTIYF. CDR3 coding DNA: TGCAGTGCTAGTACAGGGCTCACTGGAAACACCATATATTTT.

This clone was counted a few times. The chain employs TRBV28 and TRBJ1-4, with 8 bases matching TRBD1. There are 17 residues in the CDR3. Germline lookup yields CDR1 MDHEN and CDR2 SYDVKM. The V and J ends lost 5 bases and 2 bases, in that order; junction bases with no gene match: 10. The CDR3 nucleotides are TGTGCCAGCAGTACCGGTCTACAGGGGGTTACTAATGAAAAACTGTTTTTT. Translating it yields CASSTGLQGVTNEKLFF. Drawing the rest from reference TRBV28 and TRBJ1-4, the complete variable domain is DVKVTQSSRYLVKRTGEKVFLECVQDMDHENMFWYRQDPGLGLRLIYFSYDVKMKEKGDIPEGYSVSREKKERFSLILESASTNQTSMYLCASSTGLQGVTNEKLFFGSGTQLSVL.

This rearrangement joins TRBV5-1 to TRBJ2-7; 7 bases align to TRBD1. From germline, CDR1 is SGHRS and CDR2 YFSETQ. The V segment lost 5 bases and the J segment 3 bases; nucleotides outside the gene matches: 11. The CDR3 contains 15 residues. CDR3 protein: CASSSRPRGYYEQYF. The CDR3 DNA reads as TGCGCCAGCAGTTCTCGTCCCAGGGGGTACTACGAGCAGTACTTC.